Listed below are T cell receptor beta chains from one sample, sequenced in a study of CD8 T cells in Susac syndrome. Each CDR3 protein is one row after TCRdb ran MiXCR on the immunoSEQ multiplex PCR reads. The data show around 80,000 distinct CDR3 sequences, with roughly nine tenths seen just once and 0.5% to 0.6% held by the top ten. The sequenced sample consisted of CD8+ T cells from PBMCs. The receptors here all came from a human donor with multiple sclerosis. Each CDR3 is given with its conserved first and last residue. A D gene is named only where the DNA matches it firmly. Where a row states a size, it is once, few, many or the class of an expanded clone; other rows omit it.

.	TRBV19	TRBJ2-5	.	TGTGCCAGTATGAAGACAGGTCTACTCCAAGAGACCCAGTACTTC	CASMKTGLLQETQYF
.	TRBV7-9	TRBJ1-4	.	TGTGCCAGCAGCCCTCCGGTGGCAAAACTGTTTTTT	CASSPPVAKLFF
.	TRBV9	TRBJ1-1	TRBD1	TGTGCCAGCAGCGTTGACAGGGCGAACACTGAAGCTTTCTTT	CASSVDRANTEAFF
.	TRBV2	TRBJ1-4	.	TGTGCCAGCAGTGTAGTACAGGCGTCTGAAAAACTGTTTTTT	CASSVVQASEKLFF
.	TRBV28	TRBJ2-5	TRBD1	TGTGCCAGCAGTTTATTATCCGACAGGGGGCAGGGGACCCAGTACTTC	CASSLLSDRGQGTQYF
.	TRBV12-3/TRBV12-4	TRBJ2-3	.	TGTGCCAGCAGCCCTTTGCGGGGCACAGATACGCAGTATTTT	CASSPLRGTDTQYF
.	TRBV10-3	TRBJ2-1	TRBD1	TGTGCCATCAGTGAAGACCGGGACAGTAATTACAATGAGCAGTTCTTC	CAISEDRDSNYNEQFF
.	TRBV6-5	TRBJ2-3	TRBD2	TGTGCCAGCAGTTGGAAGCGGGAGGGTCCAGATACGCAGTATTTT	CASSWKREGPDTQYF
.	TRBV19	TRBJ1-1	TRBD1	TGTGCCAGTAGTATCGGACAGGACGAGTCTGAAGCTTTCTTT	CASSIGQDESEAFF
.	TRBV15	TRBJ1-5	.	TGTGCCACCAGCAGAGATGGAGGGTCAAATCAGCCCCAGCATTTT	CATSRDGGSNQPQHF
.	TRBV11-2	TRBJ2-5	.	TGTGCCAGCAGCTTTCGACAAGAGACCCAGTACTTC	CASSFRQETQYF
.	TRBV7-2	TRBJ2-5	TRBD2	TGTGCCAGCAGCTTGGGACTAGCGGTTTTAGAGACCCAGTACTTC	CASSLGLAVLETQYF
.	TRBV24-1	TRBJ2-2	TRBD1	TGTGCCACCAGTGATTTACAACAGGGGGCCGAGGAGCTGTTTTTT	CATSDLQQGAEELFF
.	TRBV28	TRBJ2-5	TRBD2	TGTGCCAGCAGTTTATGGGGGGGAGGGCCCCAAGAGACCCAGTACTTC	CASSLWGGGPQETQYF
.	TRBV19	TRBJ2-7	.	TGTGCCAGTAGTATGGGCACGCAGGGCTTGGACGAGCAGTACTTC	CASSMGTQGLDEQYF
.	TRBV10-3	TRBJ2-5	.	TGTGCCATCGCCGGTGAGGCGGGGGCCGGGGAGACCCAGTACTTC	CAIAGEAGAGETQYF
few	TRBV28	TRBJ1-5	.	TGTGCCAGCAGTTTTGAGCGGACTAGCAATCAGCCCCAGCATTTT	CASSFERTSNQPQHF
once	TRBV28	TRBJ2-2	.	TGTGCCAGCAGCTTAGTAATAGTAGCTGGGGAGCTGTTTTTT	CASSLVIVAGELFF
.	TRBV9	TRBJ2-7	.	TGTGCCAGCAGCGTAGACCCGGGGATCCCCAACGAGCAGTACTTC	CASSVDPGIPNEQYF
.	TRBV4-1	TRBJ1-5	.	TGCGCCAGCAGCCAATACTTTACAGGGAATAGCAATCAGCCCCAGCATTTT	CASSQYFTGNSNQPQHF
.	TRBV7-3	TRBJ2-2	.	TGTGCCAGCAGCTTGGGGGGCGCGAGCGGGGAGCTGTTTTTT	CASSLGGASGELFF
.	TRBV20-1	TRBJ2-1	TRBD2	TGCAGTGCTAGCGGGGGGGATTCCTACAATGAGCAGTTCTTC	CSASGGDSYNEQFF
once	TRBV27	TRBJ2-7	TRBD1	TGTGCCAGCAGTTTAACGGGACAGGGCTACGAGCAGTACTTC	CASSLTGQGYEQYF
.	TRBV24-1	TRBJ2-1	TRBD2	TGTGCCACCAGTGATTTAAACGTTAGCGGGAGTAAGGATTTCAATGAGCAGTTCTTC	CATSDLNVSGSKDFNEQFF
once	TRBV7-2	TRBJ1-1	.	TGTGCCAGCAGCTTATTAAGTGAGGGGTACACTGAAGCTTTCTTT	CASSLLSEGYTEAFF
.	TRBV6-5	TRBJ1-1	.	TGTGCCAGCAGTTACTGGGGTAATGTAGGTGAAGCTTTCTTT	CASSYWGNVGEAFF
once	TRBV5-6	TRBJ2-7	.	TGTGCCAGCAGTCGTGGACCCGACGGCGAGCAGTACTTC	CASSRGPDGEQYF
.	TRBV24-1	TRBJ1-5	.	TGTGCCACCAGTGGAGAGGGCCGCAATCAGCCCCAGCATTTT	CATSGEGRNQPQHF
few	TRBV12-3/TRBV12-4	TRBJ2-5	.	TGTGCCAGCAGTTTGACGGACTATAACCAAGAGACCCAGTACTTC	CASSLTDYNQETQYF
.	TRBV5-4	TRBJ2-7	.	TGTGCCAGCAGAACAACGGGGGACGGTAACTACGAGCAGTACTTC	CASRTTGDGNYEQYF
.	TRBV5-1	TRBJ2-1	.	TGCGCCAGCAGCTGGGGACCCCAAAATGAGCAGTTCTTC	CASSWGPQNEQFF
.	TRBV27	TRBJ1-5	.	TGTGCCAGCAGTTTATCGTGGTCCAGGCCCCAGCATTTT	CASSLSWSRPQHF
.	TRBV20-1	TRBJ2-3	TRBD2	TGCAGTGCTAAATGGGCGGGGGGGGTTTCAGATACGCAGTATTTT	CSAKWAGGVSDTQYF
.	TRBV6-5	TRBJ2-2	.	TGTGCCAGCTGGCAGGGGTCCGGGGAGCTGTTTTTT	CASWQGSGELFF
.	TRBV10-3	TRBJ2-5	.	TGTGCCATCAGGCCAGGAGAGACCCAGTACTTC	CAIRPGETQYF
.	TRBV12-3/TRBV12-4	TRBJ2-7	TRBD1	TGTGCCAGCAGTTCTGGACAGGGGGTCCACGAGCAGTACTTC	CASSSGQGVHEQYF
.	TRBV5-4	TRBJ1-1	TRBD1	TGTGCCAGCAGCTTGGCCCAGGGGGCGCTCACTGAAGCTTTCTTT	CASSLAQGALTEAFF
.	TRBV9	TRBJ1-6	TRBD1	TGTGCCAGCAGCCTCGGGACAGGGAATTCACCCCTCCACTTT	CASSLGTGNSPLHF
.	TRBV5-1	TRBJ2-7	TRBD2	TGCGCCAGCAGCCTACCCGGGGAGGGGCAAGAGCAGTACTTC	CASSLPGEGQEQYF
.	TRBV24-1	TRBJ2-1	.	TGTGCCACCAGTGATTTTGTTAGCAATGAGCAGTTCTTC	CATSDFVSNEQFF
.	TRBV29-1	TRBJ2-1	.	TGCAGCGTTGAAGGAGGGCTTGAGCAGTTCTTC	CSVEGGLEQFF
.	TRBV5-1	TRBJ1-1	.	TGCGCCAGCAGCCAGGGACATTCGAACACTGAAGCTTTCTTT	CASSQGHSNTEAFF
.	TRBV27	TRBJ1-1	.	TGTGCCAGCAAAGGGGACTTGAACACTGAAGCTTTCTTT	CASKGDLNTEAFF
few	TRBV4-1	TRBJ2-7	TRBD1	TGCGCCAGCAGCCACCCGGGACAGGGCTCCTACGAGCAGTACTTC	CASSHPGQGSYEQYF
.	TRBV24-1	TRBJ2-1	.	TGTGCCACCAGTGCGGGCCTCTACAATGAGCAGTTCTTC	CATSAGLYNEQFF